Described below is a single TCR beta chain sequence and its context. The antigen this receptor binds is unknown. Nothing much larger sits one base from this clone, and base qualities are not available. Taken from the germline V gene (reference sequence), the CDR1 and CDR2 loops are DFQATT and SNEGSKA. The junction shows trimming of 1 base on V and 4 bases on J, plus 16 bases between the germline ends. The CDR3 sequence holds 15 residues, the cysteine and phenylalanine included. CDR3 DNA is the only sequence kept; it has 45 bases, read in frame from the first base. These data belong to a study of T cell repertoires in cytomegalovirus infection (dated by TCRdb to 2018 to 2020). In terms of the full investigation: Because public TCR beta signatures pointed to carriage of CMV infection together with the matching HLA type, the HLA type of each donor mattered for the analysis. Paper-wide results and their limitations: The ex vivo response was dominated by HLA-C-restricted CMV-specific TCR beta clonotypes, and the single most frequent clonotype in two of eight donors was supplied by these HLA-C-restricted clonotypes. In both this cohort and an independent roughly 330-donor cohort, the cumulative frequency of public TCR beta family members distinguished carriers of CMV infection plus the relevant HLA type.

Sequencing was carried out with an Illumina HiSeq 1500. TCRdb reran the public reads through fastp at Q25 and MiXCR, keeping productive beta chains. Rows with one shared CDR3 protein collapse into an entry with the most common genes and DNA. This sample gives about 310,000 distinct CDR3 sequences in total; roughly a sixth of them show up just once. The ten biggest clones cover around 11% of the sample. The chain was built from TRBV20-1 and TRBJ1-2, with a tentative D gene TRBD1 over 6 matching bases. Material for sequencing was PBMCs. This receptor was taken from a human donor in good health (CMV status not recorded). Some clones in this sample may be carry-over from other donors' samples. The DNA sequence reads TGCAGTGCTAGAGGGGGGGGGGGGCGAGCCTATGGCTACACCTTC. This codes for CSARGGGGRAYGYTF.